The 21 T cell receptor beta chains below all came from one sample that was sequenced in a study of technical replicates of blood from a handful of donors. Profiling relied on immunoSEQ multiplex PCR, and the TCRdb table lists in-frame clones only, not all of them. The sample lists 55,000 to 80,000 clones, around 97% occurring once. Material: T cells isolated from PBMCs. All receptors derive from a human donor in good health.

The V call is TRBV25-1, the J call TRBJ1-1, with TRBD1 as a possible D gene (6 bases). This CDR3 has 17 residues. Germline CDR1 and CDR2: MGHDK and SYGVNS. V shed 5 bases and J shed 1 base, with 20 bases lying between them. The CDR3 loop is CASSHLGRDRSNTEAFF. CDR3 nucleotides: TGTGCCAGCAGTCACCTTGGTAGAGACAGGTCGAACACTGAAGCTTTCTTT.

The chain combines TRBV28 with TRBJ2-7; TRBD1 aligns across 9 bases. After removal of 6 bases from V and 0 bases from J, the junction contained 6 bases not matched to a gene. Germline lookup yields CDR1 MDHEN and CDR2 SYDVKM. The CDR3 contains 15 residues. The CDR3 protein is CASSPQGASSYEQYF. The CDR3 bases are TGTGCCAGCAGCCCACAGGGGGCCAGCTCCTACGAGCAGTACTTC.

This chain connects TRBV29-1 to TRBJ1-2; 12 bases agree with TRBD1. Germline-derived CDR1 and CDR2 are SQVTM and ANQGSEA. This CDR3 contains 16 residues. V lost 1 base and J lost 6; bases outside the gene matches: 9. CDR3 nucleotides: TGCAGCGTTGAAGTGGTCCCGGGACAGGGGGCGCATGGCTACACCTTC. Protein product: CSVEVVPGQGAHGYTF.

V usage is TRBV28 and J usage is TRBJ2-3, with D tentatively TRBD1 (5 bases). Trimming removed 3 bases at V and 0 bases at J, with 10 bases between. The CDR3 length is 15 residues. Germline loops: CDR1 MDHEN, CDR2 SYDVKM. In nucleotides, the CDR3 is TGTGCCAGCAGTTTCCCGACAGCTAGCACAGATACGCAGTATTTT. Amino acid sequence: CASSFPTASTDTQYF.

This clone was detected only once. V usage is TRBV4-1 and J usage is TRBJ2-7, with TRBD2 matching over 7 bases. After removal of 4 bases from V and 4 bases from J, the junction contained 4 bases not matched to a gene. Germline values: CDR1 MGHRA, CDR2 YSYEKL. There are 13 residues in the CDR3. The CDR3 loop is CASSPPGGYEQYF. The CDR3 coding sequence is TGCGCCAGCAGCCCTCCCGGGGGGTACGAGCAGTACTTC.

The V and J genes are TRBV4-1 and TRBJ2-2; 9 nucleotides agree with TRBD2. The length of the CDR3 is 19 residues. V was pared by 2 bases and J by 5 bases, with 15 bases of the junction left unmatched. Germline V CDR1 and CDR2: MGHRA, YSYEKL. The CDR3 region is CASSQKRGPGTSMTGELFF. The CDR3 nucleotides are TGCGCCAGCAGCCAAAAGAGGGGACCGGGGACTAGCATGACCGGGGAGCTGTTTTTT.

The genes are TRBV6-5 and TRBJ2-7; 8 bases align to TRBD1. The germline CDR1 and CDR2 sequences are MNHEY and SVGAGI. V shed 4 bases, J shed 4 bases, and the junction held 6 bases outside the gene matches. The CDR3 contains 14 residues. The CDR3 sequence: CASSLQGARYEQYF. CDR3 DNA: TGTGCCAGCAGTTTGCAGGGGGCGCGGTACGAGCAGTACTTC.

J is TRBJ2-5 and V is TRBV5-1, with D uncertain. CDR3 size: 14 residues. CDR1 and CDR2 from the germline V gene are SGHRS and YFSETQ. V was pared by 0 bases and J by 2 bases, with 8 bases between. The CDR3 nucleotides read TGCGCCAGCAGCTTGGTTCCGGAGCAAGAGACCCAGTACTTC. It is translated as CASSLVPEQETQYF. The full variable domain, with the rest looked up from reference TRBV5-1 and TRBJ2-5, is KAGVTQTPRYLIKTRGQQVTLSCSPISGHRSVSWYQQTPGQGLQFLFEYFSETQRNKGNFPGRFSGRQFSNSRSEMNVSTLELGDSALYLCASSLVPEQETQYFGPGTRLLVL.

The rearrangement uses TRBV28 and TRBJ2-2; D unclear. Trimming pared 3 bases from V and 5 bases from J, leaving 4 bases between. The CDR3 runs 12 residues. The germline V gene has CDR1 MDHEN and CDR2 SYDVKM. The CDR3 DNA reads TGTGCCAGCAGTTTGCAGACCGGGGAGCTGTTTTTT. It encodes CASSLQTGELFF.

The J gene is TRBJ2-1, the V gene TRBV2, with 7 bases that match TRBD1. CDR3 length: 15 residues. V was clipped by 6 bases and J by 0 bases; unmatched bases: 5. Germline V gene sequence: CDR1 SNHLY, CDR2 FYNNEI. CDR3 protein: CASRQGDSSYNEQFF. The CDR3 DNA reads TGTGCCAGCAGGCAGGGGGACAGCTCCTACAATGAGCAGTTCTTC.

This chain joins TRBV5-4 and TRBJ2-1; D is unclear. The germline V and J ends were trimmed by 0 bases and 9 bases, with 13 bases remaining between them. The CDR3 length is 14 residues. The germline CDR1 and CDR2 sequences are SGHNT and YYREEE (reference sequence). The CDR3, as DNA: TGTGCCAGCAGCTTGGAGTCACAGTCGATTGAGCAGTTCTTC. Amino acids: CASSLESQSIEQFF.

V gene TRBV19 combines with J gene TRBJ1-5; tentatively, D is TRBD1 (6 bases). V lost 3 bases to trimming and J lost 4 bases, with 13 bases between them. This CDR3 has 15 amino acids. Per the germline V gene, CDR1 is LNHDA and CDR2 is SQIVND (reference sequence). As DNA, the CDR3 is TGTGCCAGTAGTATTTCACAGGGCGGGAATCAGCCCCAGCATTTT. Its protein product is CASSISQGGNQPQHF. Supplemented by reference TRBV19 and TRBJ1-5, the full variable domain reads DGGITQSPKYLFRKEGQNVTLSCEQNLNHDAMYWYRQDPGQGLRLIYYSQIVNDFQKGDIAEGYSVSREKKESFPLTVTSAQKNPTAFYLCASSISQGGNQPQHFGDGTRLSIL.

The chain carries TRBV1 and TRBJ1-5. TRBV1 constitutes a pseudogene. The CDR3 loop spans 17 amino acids. The CDR3 sequence is CTSSQDLRGEGNQPQHF. The DNA of the CDR3 is TGCACCAGCAGCCAAGATCTCCGGGGGGAAGGCAATCAGCCCCAGCATTTT.

V is TRBV28 and J is TRBJ2-7; TRBD1 aligns across 9 bases. The CDR3 is 16 residues long. Per germline, CDR1 MDHEN and CDR2 SYDVKM. Unmatched junction bases numbered 12, after V lost 7 bases and J lost 2 bases. The CDR3 sequence is CASTSGTGGYTYEQYF. Written as DNA, the CDR3 is TGTGCCAGCACCAGTGGCACAGGGGGCTATACCTACGAGCAGTACTTC.

The chain is built from TRBV11-2 and TRBJ2-3, with 9 nucleotides matching TRBD2. Trimming at V came to 3 bases and at J to 3 bases, leaving 7 bases not matched to a gene. Per the germline V gene, CDR1 is SGHAT and CDR2 is FQNNGV. The CDR3 extends over 16 amino acids. Here the CDR3 reads CASSFLLAGSTDTQYF. CDR3 in DNA: TGTGCCAGCAGCTTCCTTCTAGCGGGAAGTACAGATACGCAGTATTTT. The variable domain in full, with the rest retrieved from reference TRBV11-2 and TRBJ2-3, is EAGVAQSPRYKIIEKRQSVAFWCNPISGHATLYWYQQILGQGPKLLIQFQNNGVVDDSQLPKDRFSAERLKGVDSTLKIQPAKLEDSAVYLCASSFLLAGSTDTQYFGPGTRLTVL.

This chain links TRBV4-1 with TRBJ2-2; 8 bases match TRBD2. The CDR3 is 17 residues long. J was trimmed by 4 bases and V by 4 bases; bases with no gene match: 11. Germline CDR1 MGHRA, CDR2 YSYEKL. The CDR3 sequence is CASSLSTGGVGTGELFF. The CDR3, as DNA: TGCGCCAGCAGCCTGAGCACGGGGGGGGTTGGCACCGGGGAGCTGTTTTTT.

The genes are TRBV6-1 and TRBJ2-1; 10 positions agree with TRBD2. The germline gives CDR1 MNHNS, CDR2 SASEGT. The CDR3 runs to 14 residues. J was trimmed by 5 bases and V by 5 bases; bases with no gene match: 3. This CDR3 is CASSLSGGHNEQFF. The CDR3, as DNA: TGTGCCAGCAGTCTTAGCGGGGGGCACAATGAGCAGTTCTTC.

The CDR3 region has the DNA TGTGCCAGCAGATCAGGGACACTATACAATGAGCAGTTCTTC. Translated, it gives CASRSGTLYNEQFF. The V gene is TRBV6-1, the J gene TRBJ2-1; D is perhaps TRBD1 (6 bases). Germline V gene lookup returns CDR1 MNHNS and CDR2 SASEGT. Trimming cost V 6 bases and J 4 bases, with 13 bases left between them. The CDR3 spans 14 residues.

The chain recombines TRBV7-9 with TRBJ1-5, with 7 bases matching TRBD1. Germline V CDR1 and CDR2: SEHNR, FQNEAQ (reference sequence). V trimming: 4 bases; J trimming: 4 bases; junction bases outside the gene matches: 4. The CDR3 sequence is 14 residues long. The CDR3 sequence: CASSSSTGNQPQHF. The CDR3 nucleotides read TGTGCCAGCAGCTCTTCGACAGGGAATCAGCCCCAGCATTTT. The full variable domain, its missing parts supplied by reference TRBV7-9 and TRBJ1-5, is DTGVSQNPRHKITKRGQNVTFRCDPISEHNRLYWYRQTLGQGPEFLTYFQNEAQLEKSRLLSDRFSAERPKGSFSTLEIQRTEQGDSAMYLCASSSSTGNQPQHFGDGTRLSIL.

The chain combines TRBV30 with TRBJ1-2; TRBD1 aligns across 7 bases. J was trimmed by 4 bases and V by 4 bases; bases with no gene match: 15. The CDR3 contains 16 residues. Germline V lookup: CDR1 GTSNPN, CDR2 SVGIG (reference sequence). The CDR3 nucleotides are TGTGCCTGGACGCCCCCTTCCCGGCAGGGGGGCTATGGCTACACCTTC. It is translated as CAWTPPSRQGGYGYTF.

This chain uses TRBV10-3 with TRBJ2-1; 10 nucleotides agree with TRBD1. Per the germline V gene, CDR1 is ENHRY and CDR2 is SYGVKD. With V trimmed by 6 bases and J by 4 bases, 9 bases remained unmatched. The CDR3 runs to 16 residues. The CDR3 loop reads CAISLIRDRGYNEQFF. The CDR3 DNA follows: TGTGCCATCAGCCTCATCCGGGACAGGGGTTACAATGAGCAGTTCTTC.